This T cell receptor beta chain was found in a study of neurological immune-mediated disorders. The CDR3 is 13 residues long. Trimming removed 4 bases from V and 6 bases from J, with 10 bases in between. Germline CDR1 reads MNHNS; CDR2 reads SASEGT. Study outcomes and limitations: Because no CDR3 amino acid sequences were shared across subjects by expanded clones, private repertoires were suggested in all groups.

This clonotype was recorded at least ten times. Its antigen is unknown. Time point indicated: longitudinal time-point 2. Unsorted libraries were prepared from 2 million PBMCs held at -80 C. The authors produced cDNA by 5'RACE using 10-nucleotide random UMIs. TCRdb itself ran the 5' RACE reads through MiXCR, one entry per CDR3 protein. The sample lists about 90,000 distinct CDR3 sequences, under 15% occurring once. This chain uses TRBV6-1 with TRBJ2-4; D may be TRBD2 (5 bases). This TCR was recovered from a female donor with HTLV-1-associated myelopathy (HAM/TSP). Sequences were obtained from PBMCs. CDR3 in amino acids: CASSVSAGNIQYF. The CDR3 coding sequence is TGTGCCAGCAGTGTGTCCGCGGGAAACATTCAGTACTTC.